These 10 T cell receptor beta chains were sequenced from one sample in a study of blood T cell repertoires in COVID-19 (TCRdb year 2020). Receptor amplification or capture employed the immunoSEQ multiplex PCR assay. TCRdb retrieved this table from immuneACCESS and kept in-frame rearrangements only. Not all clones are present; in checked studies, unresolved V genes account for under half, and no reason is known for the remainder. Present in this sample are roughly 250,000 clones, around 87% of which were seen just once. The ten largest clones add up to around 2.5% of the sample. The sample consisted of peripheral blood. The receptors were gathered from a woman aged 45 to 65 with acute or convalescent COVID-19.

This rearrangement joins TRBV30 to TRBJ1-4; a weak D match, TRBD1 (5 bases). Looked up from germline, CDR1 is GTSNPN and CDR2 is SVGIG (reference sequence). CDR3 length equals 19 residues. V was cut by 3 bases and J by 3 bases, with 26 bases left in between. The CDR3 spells CAWRVKLGLKTMANEKLFF. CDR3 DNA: TGTGCCTGGAGGGTGAAACTGGGACTAAAAACCATGGCTAATGAAAAACTGTTTTTT. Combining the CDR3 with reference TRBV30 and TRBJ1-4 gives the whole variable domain SQTIHQWPATLVQPVGSPLSLECTVEGTSNPNLYWYRQAAGRGLQLLFYSVGIGQISSEVPQNLSASRPQDRQFILSSKKLLLSDSGFYLCAWRVKLGLKTMANEKLFFGSGTQLSVL.

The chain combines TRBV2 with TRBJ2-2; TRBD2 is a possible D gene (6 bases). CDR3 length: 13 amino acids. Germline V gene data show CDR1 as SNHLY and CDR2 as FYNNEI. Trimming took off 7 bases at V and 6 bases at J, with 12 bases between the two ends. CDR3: CASTKEGSGELFF. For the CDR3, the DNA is TGTGCCAGCACCAAGGAGGGCTCCGGGGAGCTGTTTTTT.

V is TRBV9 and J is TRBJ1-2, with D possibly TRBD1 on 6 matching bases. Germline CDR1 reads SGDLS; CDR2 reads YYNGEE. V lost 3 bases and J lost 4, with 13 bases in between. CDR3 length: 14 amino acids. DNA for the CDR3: TGTGCCAGCAGCGCTTTTGACAGGAGCTATGGCTACACCTTC. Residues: CASSAFDRSYGYTF.

CDR3 nucleotides: TGTGCCAGCAGCCGCCGACAGGGGGGCTATGGCTACACCTTC. Translating gives CASSRRQGGYGYTF. The V and J genes are TRBV3-1 (or the pseudogene TRBV3-2) and TRBJ1-2, with 9 bases that match TRBD1. Trimming at V came to 4 bases and at J to 4 bases, leaving 4 bases not matched to a gene. This CDR3 spans 14 amino acids. The germline V gene has CDR1 LGHDT and CDR2 YNNKEL (reference sequence).

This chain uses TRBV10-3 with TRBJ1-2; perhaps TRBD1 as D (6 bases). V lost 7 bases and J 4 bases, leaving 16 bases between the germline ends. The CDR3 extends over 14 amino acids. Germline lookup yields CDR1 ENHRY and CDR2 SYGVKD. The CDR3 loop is CAIMEGGDFYGYTF. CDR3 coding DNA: TGTGCCATCATGGAAGGGGGGGACTTCTATGGCTACACCTTC.

CDR3 nucleotides: TGTGCCAGCAGTCTTGGACTAGCGGGAGCTGGGGAGACCCAGTACTTC. Protein sequence: CASSLGLAGAGETQYF. V gene TRBV6-2 or TRBV6-3 combines with J gene TRBJ2-5; 13 bases line up with TRBD2. Germline lookup yields CDR1 MNHEY and CDR2 SVGEGT. The CDR3 runs 16 residues. V dropped 5 bases and J dropped 5; count of bases not matched to a gene: 8.

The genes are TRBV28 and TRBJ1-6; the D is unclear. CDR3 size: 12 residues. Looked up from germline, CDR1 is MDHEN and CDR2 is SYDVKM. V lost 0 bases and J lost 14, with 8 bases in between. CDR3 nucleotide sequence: TGTGCCAGCAGTTTATGGACTACTTCCCTCCACTTT. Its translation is CASSLWTTSLHF.

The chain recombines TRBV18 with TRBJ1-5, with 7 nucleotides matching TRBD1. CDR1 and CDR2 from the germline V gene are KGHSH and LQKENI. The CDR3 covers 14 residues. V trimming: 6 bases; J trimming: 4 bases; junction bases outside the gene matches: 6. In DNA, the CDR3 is TGTGCCAGCTCCCGAGGGACAGAAAATCAGCCCCAGCATTTT. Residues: CASSRGTENQPQHF.

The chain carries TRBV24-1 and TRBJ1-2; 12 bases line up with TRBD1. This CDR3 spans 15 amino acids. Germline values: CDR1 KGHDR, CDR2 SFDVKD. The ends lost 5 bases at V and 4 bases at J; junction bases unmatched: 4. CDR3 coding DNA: TGTGCCACCAGTGCGGGGACAGGGGGCATCTATGGCTACACCTTC. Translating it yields CATSAGTGGIYGYTF.

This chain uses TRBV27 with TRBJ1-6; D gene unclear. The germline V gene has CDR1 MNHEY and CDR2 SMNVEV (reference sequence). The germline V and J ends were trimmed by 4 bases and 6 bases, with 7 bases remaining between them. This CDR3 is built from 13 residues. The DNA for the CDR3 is TGTGCCAGCAGTTCACAGCTTAATTCACCCCTCCACTTT. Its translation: CASSSQLNSPLHF.